This section outlines one T cell receptor beta chain sequence together with its context. This entry comes from a study of blood T cell repertoires in COVID-19. Source study methods: Quantification of nucleated cells was approximated via reference gene primer amplification. TCRdb's copy holds only in-frame clones and misses some; the assay was immunoSEQ multiplex PCR. The V and J calls and clone size are taken from that table; D and trimming were inferred from the DNA. Of about 150,000 clones in the sample, about nine tenths were seen once. This CDR3 is built from 16 residues. V was clipped by 3 bases and J by 7 bases; unmatched bases: 7. Germline V gene lookup returns CDR1 KGHSH and CDR2 LQKENI.

This clonotype originated in a man aged 50-59 years who had recovered from COVID-19. The source material was peripheral blood. This chain uses TRBV18 with TRBJ2-1, with 12 bases identical to TRBD2. CDR3 residues: CASSPASGGAWNEQFF. CDR3 sequence (DNA): TGTGCCAGCTCACCGGCTAGCGGGGGGGCCTGGAATGAGCAGTTCTTC.